These T cell receptor beta chains were read from a single sample in a study of T-cell reconstitution after alpha-beta-depleted transplantation in children. TCRdb recomputed calls from the PCR reads with MiXCR, one row per CDR3 protein. The top ten hold approximately 1.1% of the sample, which has approximately 640,000 distinct CDR3 sequences, approximately 15% seen once. The material was PBMCs from the stem cell graft donor, obtained from the stem cell graft. Receptors originate from a human donor who donated a stem cell graft to a child with acute myeloid leukemia. CDR3s include the opening cysteine and the closing phenylalanine or tryptophan. A D gene is named only where the DNA matches it firmly. A clone size is listed for some rows: how often the clone was seen (once, few, many), or a class if it is expanded.

V gene,D gene,J gene,clone size,CDR3 DNA,CDR3 protein
TRBV4-1,.,TRBJ2-3,.,TGCGCCAGCAGCCAAGGGACACCAAGCACAGATACGCAGTATTTT,CASSQGTPSTDTQYF
TRBV4-2,TRBD2,TRBJ2-1,.,TGTGCCAGCAGCCCAATCTCAATCGGGACTAGCTTGCATGAGCAGTTCTTC,CASSPISIGTSLHEQFF
TRBV15,.,TRBJ2-5,few,TGTGCCACCAGCAGAGGTGATGGGGGACAAGAGACCCAGTACTTC,CATSRGDGGQETQYF
TRBV6-4,TRBD1,TRBJ1-6,few,TGTGCCAGCAGTACCGGGACAGGGTCGACACCCCTCCACTTT,CASSTGTGSTPLHF
TRBV7-9,TRBD2,TRBJ2-1,few,TGTGCCAGCAGCTTAGATGGCGGGGGGGCCCATGAGCAGTTCTTC,CASSLDGGGAHEQFF
TRBV20-1,.,TRBJ1-6,many,TGCAGTGCTAGGTCACAGACAAGGGAGTTTAATTCACCCCTCCACTTT,CSARSQTREFNSPLHF
TRBV20-1,.,TRBJ1-2,many,TGCAGTGCCGAGGGGAACTATGGCTACACCTTC,CSAEGNYGYTF
TRBV27,.,TRBJ2-1,many,TGTGCCAGCAGTTTATCGGACTGGGCGGATGAGCAGTTCTTC,CASSLSDWADEQFF
TRBV29-1,TRBD1,TRBJ2-5,many,TGCAGCGTTGAAGAGACAGGGTTAGGCGAGACCCAGTACTTC,CSVEETGLGETQYF
TRBV5-1,.,TRBJ2-6,few,TGCGCCAGCAGCTTGGAGGGTCAGGCTGGGGCCAACGTCCTGACTTTC,CASSLEGQAGANVLTF
TRBV6-1,TRBD1,TRBJ2-2,many,TGTGCCAGCAGTCCGACAGGGACGGGCGGGGAGCTGTTTTTT,CASSPTGTGGELFF
TRBV15,.,TRBJ1-4,few,TGTGCCACCAGCACCAGGGATAATGAAAAACTGTTTTTT,CATSTRDNEKLFF
TRBV27,.,TRBJ2-2,.,TGTGCCAGCAGTTTACAGGATGTCGACGGGGAGCTGTTTTTT,CASSLQDVDGELFF
TRBV2,.,TRBJ2-1,few,TGTGCCAGCAGTGGAGGGACTCCTGCGAATCTCGCTGAGCAGTTCTTC,CASSGGTPANLAEQFF
TRBV20-1,.,TRBJ1-2,many,TGCAGTGCGGGGACCGACTATGGCTACACCTTC,CSAGTDYGYTF
TRBV12-3/TRBV12-4,TRBD1,TRBJ1-5,many,TGTGCCAGCAGTTTAGGGGGACAGAATCAGCCCCAGCATTTT,CASSLGGQNQPQHF
TRBV11-1,.,TRBJ2-3,.,TGTGCCAGCAGCCACCGGCGGGGATCCCCTCTCGATACGCAGTATTTT,CASSHRRGSPLDTQYF
TRBV20-1,.,TRBJ1-1,many,TGCAGTGCCCCTCTACGGGGAGCTGAAGCTTTCTTT,CSAPLRGAEAFF
TRBV10-2,TRBD1,TRBJ2-5,few,TGCGCCAGCAGTGAGAGCCTCATCAGTGGGACAGGACAAGAGACCCAGTACTTC,CASSESLISGTGQETQYF
TRBV20-1,.,TRBJ2-1,many,TGCAGTGCTTTCGCCGGTCTACACAATGAGCAGTTCTTC,CSAFAGLHNEQFF
TRBV5-1,.,TRBJ2-5,.,TGCGCCAGCAGCTTGGTAACAGCTCCTGAGGAGACCCAGTACTTC,CASSLVTAPEETQYF
TRBV20-1,.,TRBJ2-1,many,TGCAGTGCTAGGGCCTCCGGGCTAAACAATGAGCAGTTCTTC,CSARASGLNNEQFF
TRBV2,.,TRBJ2-1,.,TGTGCCAGCAGTGTGTGGACCTCCTACAATGAGCAGTTCTTC,CASSVWTSYNEQFF
TRBV6-6,.,TRBJ2-1,many,TGTGCCAGCAGTTACTCGTGGGGGAATGAGCAGTTCTTC,CASSYSWGNEQFF
TRBV11-3,.,TRBJ2-1,.,TGTGCCAGCAGCCCCAGACTAGGTGACTACAATGAGCAGTTCTTC,CASSPRLGDYNEQFF
TRBV5-1,.,TRBJ1-5,.,TGCGCCAGCAGCCCCCAAGTACAACAGCCCCAGCATTTT,CASSPQVQQPQHF
TRBV29-1,.,TRBJ2-1,few,TGCAGCGTTATACTACCTGGGGAGCAGTTCTTC,CSVILPGEQFF
TRBV27,.,TRBJ1-2,many,TGTGCCAGCAGTAACGGACAGATTTATGGCTACACCTTC,CASSNGQIYGYTF
TRBV4-3,.,TRBJ2-5,.,TGCGCCAGCAGCCAAGCTAGAGGGGAGACCCAGTACTTC,CASSQARGETQYF
TRBV5-1,.,TRBJ2-6,many,TGCGCCAGCAGCGACGTCGCTGGGGCCAACGTCCTGACTTTC,CASSDVAGANVLTF
TRBV7-9,.,TRBJ2-1,few,TGTGCCAGCAGCTTAGATAGCGTCCTTAATGAGCAGTTCTTC,CASSLDSVLNEQFF
TRBV7-2,TRBD2,TRBJ2-7,few,TGTGCCAGCAGCCAGAAGCGGGGGGGAACCTACGAGCAGTACTTC,CASSQKRGGTYEQYF
TRBV20-1,.,TRBJ2-1,few,TGCAGTGCTAGAGACGTCGGTAGCCGTTCCTCCTACAATGAGCAGTTCTTC,CSARDVGSRSSYNEQFF
TRBV20-1,.,TRBJ1-1,few,TGCAGTGCTCCAGGCCGCAGTCGGGGCACTGAAGCTTTCTTT,CSAPGRSRGTEAFF
TRBV9,TRBD2,TRBJ2-5,few,TGTGCCAGCAGCGTAGCGGGGGGGGGCCGAGAGACCCAGTACTTC,CASSVAGGGRETQYF
TRBV20-1,.,TRBJ1-5,many,TGCAGTGCTTATAGAGATAGCAATCAGCCCCAGCATTTT,CSAYRDSNQPQHF